The T cell receptor beta chain described here comes from a study of monozygotic twins with inflammatory bowel disease. No sorting of T cells preceded isolation of total RNA from whole blood. Study conclusions and caveats: Healthy co-twins showed greater TCRbeta diversity (inverse Simpson) than IBD patients. IBD patients, compared with healthy twins, shared fewer clonotypes with others (especially with disease activity).

As for this clonotype: Its matching antigen is unknown.

The V gene's germline CDR1 is SEHNR and CDR2 FQNEAQ (reference sequence). This CDR3 spans 13 amino acids. Eight distinct reactions (per sample) were used to make the cDNA. TCRdb reprocessed the 5' RACE reads, with one entry per CDR3 protein and no DNA. This sample's table has approximately 330,000 distinct CDR3 sequences. This sequence originates from a human donor with ulcerative colitis or Crohn's disease, or a healthy co-twin of an affected twin (not recorded which). The chain combines TRBV7-9 with TRBJ1-1; lacking DNA, the TRBD1 call made by TCRdb goes unchecked. Sequencing input: blood. The CDR3 here is CASSQTGLSEAFF.